The T cell receptor beta chain under discussion was sequenced for a study of blood T cell repertoires in COVID-19. About the research overall: Both acute and convalescent COVID-19 samples were obtained from the United States, Italy and Spain.

CDR1 and CDR2 (germline): SGHDT, YYEEEE. The length of the CDR3 is 12 residues. V was cut by 1 base and J by 12 bases, with 14 bases left in between. In the original processing: For nucleated cells, counts were estimated from reference gene primer amplification. Libraries were prepared by immunoSEQ multiplex PCR; TCRdb keeps only in-frame clonotypes and omits some of them. That table gives V, J and clone size, and the DNA gave D and trimming. The data show some 130,000 clones, with roughly 86% seen just once and about 13% held by the top ten. This receptor was obtained from a human donor in a cohort sampled during active COVID-19. This rearrangement joins TRBV5-6 to TRBJ2-7; weak D call: TRBD1 (6 bases). What was sequenced was peripheral blood. CDR3: CASSLLTGKLYF. CDR3 sequence (DNA): TGTGCCAGCAGCTTGTTGACAGGTAAACTGTACTTC.